The following is a T cell receptor (beta chain) sequence with its context. No antigen is known for it. This entry comes from a study of cytomegalovirus exposure and HLA in healthy donors. Study-wide results and caveats: Earlier analysis yielded a pattern in which most TCR beta V segments were productive about 90% or about 30% of the time.

The PCR was carried out with 60 Vbeta primers and 13 Jbeta primers. The authors' processing: Unique TCR beta chains numbered roughly 83 million in a later analysis, with 10 million to 14 million shared. Sequencing was performed with immunoSEQ multiplex PCR; in TCRdb, only in-frame clones are kept and a portion is missing. The DNA gave D and trimming, while V, J and clone size come from that table. The table shows 85,000 to 120,000 clones, with roughly two thirds occurring only once. V gave up 4 bases and J gave up 1 base, with 14 bases separating them. The germline V gene has CDR1 SQVTM and CDR2 ANQGSEA. CDR3 length: 14 amino acids.

This TCR was recovered from a female donor in good health and CMV-seronegative. The sample consisted of PBMCs. The chain couples TRBV29-1 to TRBJ2-7; the D gene is possibly TRBD1 (6 bases). CDR3 DNA sequence: TGCAGCGTTGTGGTTAGGGACAAGTCCTACGAGCAGTACTTC. Amino acid sequence: CSVVVRDKSYEQYF.